The rows below give T cell receptor beta chains drawn from one sample of a study of cytomegalovirus exposure and HLA in healthy donors. This table comes from immunoSEQ multiplex PCR, and its TCRdb copy is limited to in-frame clones, with some not included. The sample includes around 260,000 clones, 90% seen only once; the top ten take 3% to 3.5%. Sequenced sample: PBMCs. All receptors derive from a woman aged 25-40 years in good health and CMV-seronegative. The CDR3 runs from the conserved cysteine through the conserved F or W. D genes are given only for firm matches. For some rows the clone size is stated as once, few or many, or as a class when expanded; others skip it.

TGTGCCAGCAGTTTTTTTGACAGGCTCTACGAGCAGTACTTC CASSFFDRLYEQYF TRBJ2-7 TRBV28 - -
TGCGCCAGCAGCTTGAAATCAGATACGCAGTATTTT CASSLKSDTQYF TRBJ2-3 TRBV5-1 - -
TGTGCCAGCCGACAGATGAACACTGAAGCTTTCTTT CASRQMNTEAFF TRBJ1-1 TRBV19 - -
TGTGCCAGCAGCCTGGGTCAGGATTACGAGCAGTACTTC CASSLGQDYEQYF TRBJ2-7 TRBV7-6 - -
TGTGCCAGCAGACATCCTAGCGGGAGCTCCTACGAGCAGTACTTC CASRHPSGSSYEQYF TRBJ2-7 TRBV27 - TRBD2
TGTGCCAGCAGCTTAACCGGGATAGGCTATGAGCAGTACTTC CASSLTGIGYEQYF TRBJ2-7 TRBV7-3 - -
TGTGCCAGCAGGGCCAGGGGTAGGAATGAGCAGTTCTTC CASRARGRNEQFF TRBJ2-1 TRBV2 once -
TGTGCCAGCAGCTTGACAGGGAATACCGGGGAGCTGTTTTTT CASSLTGNTGELFF TRBJ2-2 TRBV7-2 - TRBD1
TGTGCCAGTAGTACGAGGGTCACTACGAGCTACGAGCAGTACTTC CASSTRVTTSYEQYF TRBJ2-7 TRBV19 - -
TGTGCCAGCAGTTTAATCTGGACAGGTTCCAACGAGCAGTACTTC CASSLIWTGSNEQYF TRBJ2-7 TRBV28 - TRBD1
TGTGCCAGCAGTTTCCGGGACCGACTGAACTCTGAAGCTTTCTTT CASSFRDRLNSEAFF TRBJ1-1 TRBV6-5 - -
TGCGCCAGCAGCCAAGATCCCGGACTTACCACAGATACGCAGTATTTT CASSQDPGLTTDTQYF TRBJ2-3 TRBV4-3 - -
TGCAGCGTTGAAGACATAATGGGCGGGGAGCTGTTTTTT CSVEDIMGGELFF TRBJ2-2 TRBV29-1 - -
TGTGCCAGCAGCGTGTGGGGCACCGGGGAGCTGTTTTTT CASSVWGTGELFF TRBJ2-2 TRBV9 - -
TGCGCCAGCAGTTGGGACGGGGGCACCACCGGGGAGCTGTTTTTT CASSWDGGTTGELFF TRBJ2-2 TRBV5-1 - -
TGCAGCGTTCGAGCGGGAGTCCACTACGAGCAGTACTTC CSVRAGVHYEQYF TRBJ2-7 TRBV29-1 - TRBD2
TGCAGTGCTAGAGAGTCCTCAGGAGCTTTCTTT CSARESSGAFF TRBJ1-1 TRBV20-1 - -
TGTGCCAGCAGCGCACAGGCTATCGGACAGCCCCAGCATTTT CASSAQAIGQPQHF TRBJ1-5 TRBV7-2 - -
TGTGCCAGCACCCCGGGAGTTTTGAGCAATCAGCCCCAGCATTTT CASTPGVLSNQPQHF TRBJ1-5 TRBV6-1 - -
TGTGCCAGCAGTGAAGGGACTAGAGCCTACGAGCAGTACTTC CASSEGTRAYEQYF TRBJ2-7 TRBV6-4 - TRBD2
TGCAGTGCCGCTGGGGGCTACGAGCAGTACTTC CSAAGGYEQYF TRBJ2-7 TRBV20-1 - -
TGTGCCAGCAGGAGGGGGACTACCACAGATACGCAGTATTTT CASRRGTTTDTQYF TRBJ2-3 TRBV2 - -
TGTGCCTGGACAGGGGACTCGAACTCCTACGAGCAGTACTTC CAWTGDSNSYEQYF TRBJ2-7 TRBV30 once -
TGCGCCAGCAGCCAGGGCGGACAGGGTTATGAAAAACTGTTTTTT CASSQGGQGYEKLFF TRBJ1-4 TRBV4-3 - TRBD1
TGTGCCTGGAGTGTATCAGGGTCCACCACCCAGTTCTTC CAWSVSGSTTQFF TRBJ2-1 TRBV30 - -
TGTGCCAGCAGCAATTGGGGTTTTCGGGAAAAACTGTTTTTT CASSNWGFREKLFF TRBJ1-4 TRBV5-6 once -
TGCGCCAGCAGCTCGGGCGGCGAGCAGTACTTC CASSSGGEQYF TRBJ2-7 TRBV5-1 - -
TGTGCCAGCAGTTTAGGGAGCAATCAGCCCCAGCATTTT CASSLGSNQPQHF TRBJ1-5 TRBV28 - -
TGTGCCAGTATGGGACTAGCGGGAATCAATGAGCAGTTCTTC CASMGLAGINEQFF TRBJ2-1 TRBV19 - TRBD2
TGTGCCAGCAGCTTAATCCAGACTAGCGGTAACAATGAGCAGTTCTTC CASSLIQTSGNNEQFF TRBJ2-1 TRBV11-2 - TRBD2
TGTGCCAGCACCCCGATGGGGACAGGGTCCTACGAGCAGTACTTC CASTPMGTGSYEQYF TRBJ2-7 TRBV25-1 - TRBD1
TGTGCCAGCAGTTTGTCTTATAACACTGAAGCTTTCTTT CASSLSYNTEAFF TRBJ1-1 TRBV27 - -
TGTGCCAGCAGTATGCGACAGGGTACGGGGACCCAGTACTTC CASSMRQGTGTQYF TRBJ2-5 TRBV13 - TRBD1
TGTGCCAGCGCAGGGCCCGGGGTCGAGCAGTACTTC CASAGPGVEQYF TRBJ2-7 TRBV7-9 - -
TGTGCCAGCAGTTACTCAGGAGCGGGAAGGAACAATGAGCAGTTCTTC CASSYSGAGRNNEQFF TRBJ2-1 TRBV6-5 - TRBD2
TGCGCCAGCAGCTCACAAAGGACAGGGGGCCGGAACGAGCAGTACTTC CASSSQRTGGRNEQYF TRBJ2-7 TRBV4-3 once TRBD1
TGTGCCAGCAGCCAAGATGGGACAGGGGGCACCGGGGAGCTGTTTTTT CASSQDGTGGTGELFF TRBJ2-2 TRBV4-2 - TRBD1
TGTGCCAGCAGCGAGGGGGGACTACTCAATCCCTACGAGCAGTACTTC CASSEGGLLNPYEQYF TRBJ2-7 TRBV9 - -
TGTGCCAGCAGTTCCCCCCTCCAGGGGTTAAGTCGCCAGCCCCAGCATTTT CASSSPLQGLSRQPQHF TRBJ1-5 TRBV28 - -
TGTGCCAGTGCGTCAGGGTCATGGACAGATACGCAGTATTTT CASASGSWTDTQYF TRBJ2-3 TRBV19 - -
TGCGCCAGCAGCCTTGGGCTTGTCACAGATACGCAGTATTTT CASSLGLVTDTQYF TRBJ2-3 TRBV10-2 - -
TGCGCCAGCAGGACAGGTTCGCAGTACGAGCAGTACTTC CASRTGSQYEQYF TRBJ2-7 TRBV10-2 - -
TGTGCCACCAGCAGAGATTGGCAGCCCCAGCATTTT CATSRDWQPQHF TRBJ1-5 TRBV15 once -
TGTGCCAGCAGTGAACGTGAAAAACTGTTTTTT CASSEREKLFF TRBJ1-4 TRBV2 - -
TGTGCCAGCAGCTGGACCGGGTACGAGCAGTACTTC CASSWTGYEQYF TRBJ2-7 TRBV5-5 - -
TGTGCCAGCAGCAATGGGGGGGTGGTTAATCAGCCCCAGCATTTT CASSNGGVVNQPQHF TRBJ1-5 TRBV28 - -
TGTGCCATCAGTGAGTTTGTGGGCGGGCCCAATGAGCAGTTCTTC CAISEFVGGPNEQFF TRBJ2-1 TRBV10-3 - -
TGTGCCAGCAGCTCCTTTACTAGCCCAGTCTCCTACGAGCAGTACTTC CASSSFTSPVSYEQYF TRBJ2-7 TRBV13 - -
TGTGCCAGCAGCCGGACTAGCGGGGGGGCCTACGAGCAGTACTTC CASSRTSGGAYEQYF TRBJ2-7 TRBV27 - TRBD2